This is a list of T cell receptor beta chains from one sample in a study of cytomegalovirus exposure and HLA in healthy donors. The repertoire was sequenced with immunoSEQ multiplex PCR; TCRdb's copy has only in-frame clones and lacks some. The table records under 200,000 clones, about 13% of them present only once. The sequencing sample was made of PBMCs. The receptors were gathered from a man aged 50-59 years in good health and CMV-seropositive. Each CDR3 is given with its conserved first and last residue. Fields, in order: CDR3 protein, CDR3 DNA, clone size, J gene, D gene, V gene. The D gene is left open where the match is weak. Not every row has a clone size; where given, it reads once, few, many or a size class.

CASSKPQAEKLFF	TGTGCCAGCAGCAAACCCCAGGCAGAAAAACTGTTTTTT	NA	TRBJ1-4	NA	TRBV4-2
CASSQDRGALNTGELFF	TGCGCCAGCAGCCAAGATCGGGGGGCCCTGAACACCGGGGAGCTGTTTTTT	NA	TRBJ2-2	NA	TRBV4-3
CASSVGPRVGDTQYF	TGTGCCAGCAGCGTAGGACCCCGGGTAGGAGATACGCAGTATTTT	few	TRBJ2-3	NA	TRBV9
CASRPNGVNEQFF	TGTGCCAGCAGACCCAACGGTGTTAATGAGCAGTTCTTC	few	TRBJ2-1	NA	TRBV2
CASRGKGNYGYTF	TGTGCCAGCCGGGGGAAGGGCAACTATGGCTACACCTTC	NA	TRBJ1-2	NA	TRBV2
CASSRDRGGTQYF	TGTGCCAGCTCGCGAGACAGGGGAGGTACGCAGTATTTT	NA	TRBJ2-3	TRBD1	TRBV18
CASSLEAGNEQFF	TGTGCCAGCAGCTTAGAAGCCGGGAATGAGCAGTTCTTC	few	TRBJ2-1	NA	TRBV7-9
CASSVFDKPSGNTIYF	TGTGCCAGCAGCGTATTCGACAAACCCTCTGGAAACACCATATATTTT	few	TRBJ1-3	NA	TRBV9
CSVRQGGDTQYF	TGCAGCGTTAGGCAGGGTGGGGATACGCAGTATTTT	few	TRBJ2-3	NA	TRBV29-1
CASRLGGFGNYGYTF	TGTGCCAGCAGGCTAGGGGGCTTCGGGAACTATGGCTACACCTTC	few	TRBJ1-2	TRBD1	TRBV11-1
CAISGIRQASGNTIYF	TGTGCCATCAGTGGGATTCGACAGGCCTCTGGAAACACCATATATTTT	NA	TRBJ1-3	NA	TRBV10-3
CASSLQWGVFTGELFF	TGTGCCAGCAGCTTACAGTGGGGGGTTTTCACCGGGGAGCTGTTTTTT	few	TRBJ2-2	NA	TRBV7-2
CASSLFGSSYNSPLHF	TGTGCCAGCAGCTTATTTGGGAGCTCCTATAATTCACCCCTCCACTTT	NA	TRBJ1-6	NA	TRBV5-6
CASSREGSYNEQFF	TGTGCCAGTAGTCGGGAAGGGTCCTACAATGAGCAGTTCTTC	NA	TRBJ2-1	NA	TRBV19
CASSRRDREEETQYF	TGTGCCAGCAGCCGCAGGGACAGGGAGGAGGAGACCCAGTACTTC	few	TRBJ2-5	TRBD1	TRBV5-4
CASSESGGADTGELFF	TGTGCCAGCAGCGAGAGCGGGGGGGCCGACACCGGGGAGCTGTTTTTT	many	TRBJ2-2	TRBD2	TRBV5-4
CASSLFDSTSTDTQYF	TGTGCCAGCAGCTTGTTTGACAGTACTAGCACAGATACGCAGTATTTT	few	TRBJ2-3	NA	TRBV5-8
CASSVGAADQPQHF	TGTGCCAGCAGCGTAGGGGCAGCCGATCAGCCCCAGCATTTT	few	TRBJ1-5	NA	TRBV9
CASSPPTSGGGDTQYF	TGTGCCAGCAGCCCGCCGACTAGCGGGGGTGGTGATACGCAGTATTTT	NA	TRBJ2-3	TRBD2	TRBV7-9